A selection of T cell receptor beta chains follows, all from one sample in a study of response to subunit inactivated influenza vaccine. Via MiXCR, TCRdb re-called the RT-PCR reads, giving one row per CDR3 protein. The sample lists 650,000 to 800,000 distinct CDR3 sequences; approximately 15% were seen once. The sequenced sample was PBMCs from blood, obtained around two weeks before vaccination. All receptors come from a man aged 50 to 59 who received an inactivated influenza vaccine. Each CDR3 is given without its conserved first and last residue. A D gene is named only where the DNA matches it firmly.

d_call: TRBD1; v_call: TRBV9; cdr3_aa: ASSPSDRAGDTYQPQH
d_call: -; v_call: TRBV12-3/TRBV12-4; cdr3_aa: ASSSSFWQY
d_call: TRBD2; v_call: TRBV7-2; cdr3_aa: ASSLVSGGANEQF
d_call: -; v_call: TRBV20-1; cdr3_aa: SAAPPINTGELF
d_call: -; v_call: TRBV20-1; cdr3_aa: SARDPWGSNQPQH
d_call: -; v_call: TRBV18; cdr3_aa: ASSPLGLLPNYNEQF
d_call: -; v_call: TRBV2; cdr3_aa: ASSPAY
d_call: -; v_call: TRBV21-1; cdr3_aa: ASSKASGLMRETQY
d_call: TRBD1; v_call: TRBV15; cdr3_aa: ATSKGTGPAMDAF
d_call: -; v_call: TRBV11-2; cdr3_aa: ASSLRQPQFIF
d_call: -; v_call: TRBV2; cdr3_aa: ASAGRGSTDTQY
d_call: -; v_call: TRBV20-1; cdr3_aa: SARLRGRDTGELF
d_call: -; v_call: TRBV30; cdr3_aa: AWSPMVYNEQF
d_call: -; v_call: TRBV7-8; cdr3_aa: ASKMRDIAGELF
d_call: -; v_call: TRBV6-1; cdr3_aa: ASRGGISGTEAF
d_call: TRBD1; v_call: TRBV10-3; cdr3_aa: ATAGQPNEKLF
d_call: -; v_call: TRBV20-1; cdr3_aa: SAGGAF
d_call: TRBD1; v_call: TRBV20-1; cdr3_aa: SARPNPDRAAYEQY